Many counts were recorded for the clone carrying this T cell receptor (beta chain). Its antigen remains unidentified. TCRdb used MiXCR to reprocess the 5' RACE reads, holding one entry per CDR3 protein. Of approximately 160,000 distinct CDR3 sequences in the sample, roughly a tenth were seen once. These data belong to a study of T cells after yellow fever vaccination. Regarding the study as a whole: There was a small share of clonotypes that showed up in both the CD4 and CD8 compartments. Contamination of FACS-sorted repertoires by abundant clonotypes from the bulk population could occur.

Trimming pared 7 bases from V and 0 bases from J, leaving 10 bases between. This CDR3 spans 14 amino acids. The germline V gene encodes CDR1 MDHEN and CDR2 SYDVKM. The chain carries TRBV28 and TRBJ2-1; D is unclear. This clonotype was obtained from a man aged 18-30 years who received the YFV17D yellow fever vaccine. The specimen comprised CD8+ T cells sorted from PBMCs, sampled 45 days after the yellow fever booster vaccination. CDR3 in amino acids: CASKDPSSYNEQFF. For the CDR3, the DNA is TGTGCCAGCAAGGACCCGAGCTCCTACAATGAGCAGTTCTTC.